One and the same sample provided the 19 T cell receptor beta chains below, sequenced in a study of blood T cell repertoires in COVID-19. Data came from immunoSEQ multiplex PCR; TCRdb stores just in-frame clones and leaves some out. In the table there are 60,000 or so clones, about 89% of which are singletons. The sample was peripheral blood. These TCRs come from a man in his sixties with acute or convalescent COVID-19.

J is TRBJ2-5 and V is TRBV3-1 (or the pseudogene TRBV3-2); TRBD2 matches 10 bases. This CDR3 region has 15 residues. The trim removed 1 base at V and 4 bases at J, leaving 3 bases unmatched. CDR1 and CDR2 from the germline V gene are LGHDT and YNNKEL (reference sequence). The CDR3 coding sequence is TGTGCCAGCAGCCAAGCGGTAGCGGGGGGAGAGACCCAGTACTTC. This encodes CASSQAVAGGETQYF.

This clone has more than one count but fewer than ten. The chain recombines TRBV10-3 with TRBJ2-7; tentative D call: TRBD2 (6 bases). V was trimmed by 4 bases and J by 6 bases, leaving 19 bases between them. From germline, CDR1 is ENHRY and CDR2 SYGVKD. There are 15 residues in the CDR3. The CDR3 sequence: CAISVGGQSLSEQYF. The CDR3 region has the DNA TGTGCCATCAGTGTGGGAGGCCAGTCCCTCAGCGAGCAGTACTTC.

CDR3 in amino acids: CASSQDLAGSNNEQYF. As DNA, the CDR3 is TGCGCCAGCAGCCAAGATCTTGCCGGGTCGAATAACGAGCAGTACTTC. The rearrangement links TRBV4-3 to TRBJ2-7; D remains ambiguous. V lost 0 bases and J 5 bases, leaving 17 bases between the germline ends. The CDR3 is 16 residues long. CDR1 and CDR2 (germline): LGHNA, YSLEER.

The chain joins TRBV2 to TRBJ1-5, with 12 bases identical to TRBD1. V was clipped by 6 bases and J by 1 base; unmatched bases: 7. The CDR3 spans 17 residues. Germline CDR1 SNHLY, CDR2 FYNNEI. This chain's CDR3 is CASSPGQGAISNQPQHF. In DNA, the CDR3 is TGTGCCAGCAGCCCGGGACAGGGGGCTATAAGCAATCAGCCCCAGCATTTT.

The gene calls are TRBV18 and TRBJ2-5; 10 nucleotides agree with TRBD2. V was pared by 3 bases and J by 3 bases, with 4 bases of the junction left unmatched. Germline V gene lookup returns CDR1 KGHSH and CDR2 LQKENI. CDR3 length equals 15 residues. The CDR3 nucleotides are TGTGCCAGCTCACCCAGCCTAGCGGGAGAAGAGACCCAGTACTTC. Translated: CASSPSLAGEETQYF.

The chain combines TRBV21-1 with TRBJ1-5. TRBV21-1 is classified as a pseudogene. The CDR3 runs to 13 residues. The CDR3 DNA reads as TGTGCCAGCAGAAAAACACGAGGGCAGCCCCAGCATTTT. Its protein product is CASRKTRGQPQHF.

The chain links TRBV7-9 to TRBJ2-7, with D uncertain. This CDR3 comprises 12 residues. V shed 5 bases and J shed 2 bases, with 7 bases lying between them. Germline CDR1 is SEHNR and CDR2 is FQNEAQ (reference sequence). The CDR3 DNA reads TGTGCCAGCAGCGCGATTACCTACGAGCAGTACTTC. This translates into CASSAITYEQYF.

The CDR3 DNA follows: TGTGCCAGCTCGGCGGGACAGGGGTCGAACTATGGCTACACCTTC. Its translation: CASSAGQGSNYGYTF. This sequence joins TRBV18 and TRBJ1-2, with 10 bases aligning to TRBD1. V trimming: 6 bases; J trimming: 2 bases; junction bases outside the gene matches: 6. This CDR3 region has 15 residues. The germline gives CDR1 KGHSH, CDR2 LQKENI.

The V gene is TRBV18, the J gene TRBJ1-3; no definite D call. The CDR3 is 20 amino acids. Trimming pared 0 bases from V and 0 bases from J, leaving 21 bases between. Germline V CDR1 and CDR2: KGHSH, LQKENI. The CDR3 loop is CASSPPGRATFTLSGNTIYF. CDR3 in DNA: TGTGCCAGCTCACCACCGGGGAGGGCCACCTTTACGCTCTCTGGAAACACCATATATTTT.

The chain links TRBV5-4 to TRBJ2-5; 7 bases line up with TRBD2. CDR1 and CDR2 (germline): SGHNT, YYREEE (reference sequence). V trimming: 2 bases; J trimming: 4 bases; junction bases outside the gene matches: 8. The CDR3 contains 15 residues. In DNA, the CDR3 is TGTGCCAGCAGCTTTTGGGTCGGGGGGTCAGAGACCCAGTACTTC. As protein: CASSFWVGGSETQYF. The variable domain in full, with the rest retrieved from reference TRBV5-4 and TRBJ2-5, is ETGVTQSPTHLIKTRGQQVTLRCSSQSGHNTVSWYQQALGQGPQFIFQYYREEENGRGNFPPRFSGLQFPNYSSELNVNALELDDSALYLCASSFWVGGSETQYFGPGTRLLVL.

The gene calls are TRBV9 and TRBJ2-7, with 10 nucleotides matching TRBD2. Trimming cost V 3 bases and J 1 base; bases outside gene matches: 1. Germline CDR1 reads SGDLS; CDR2 reads YYNGEE. There are 14 residues in the CDR3. The CDR3 nucleotides are TGTGCCAGCAGCGGGACTAGCGGATCCTACGAGCAGTACTTC. As protein: CASSGTSGSYEQYF.

The V and J genes are TRBV27 and TRBJ2-7, with D possibly being TRBD1 (6 bases). V was trimmed by 2 bases and J by 3 bases, leaving 14 bases between them. The CDR3 runs to 15 residues. Looked up from germline, CDR1 is MNHEY and CDR2 is SMNVEV (reference sequence). CDR3 sequence: CASSLNPGHYYEQYF. CDR3 bases: TGTGCCAGCAGTTTAAATCCGGGACACTACTACGAGCAGTACTTC.

This clone was picked up one time. The chain links TRBV2 to TRBJ1-4; TRBD1 agrees at 7 bases. V trimming: 7 bases; J trimming: 7 bases; junction bases outside the gene matches: 6. The CDR3 covers 13 residues. Germline loops: CDR1 SNHLY, CDR2 FYNNEI. Written as DNA, the CDR3 is TGTGCCAGCACAACAGGGGAAGGTGAAAAACTGTTTTTT. Protein sequence: CASTTGEGEKLFF.

The chain has TRBV10-1 and TRBJ1-1, with a tentative D call TRBD1 (6 bases). This CDR3 has 14 residues. V lost 6 bases and J lost 5, with 16 bases in between. CDR1 is WNHNN and CDR2 is SYGVQD in the germline V gene (reference sequence). The CDR3 DNA reads TGCGCCAGCAGCCGGGAACAGGGAGTAACTGAAGCTTTCTTT. Translation gives CASSREQGVTEAFF.

The gene calls are TRBV2 and TRBJ1-5; D gene uncertain. Looked up from germline, CDR1 is SNHLY and CDR2 is FYNNEI. Trimming left V 7 bases short and J 3 bases short, with 13 bases between. The CDR3 is 14 amino acids. The CDR3 DNA follows: TGTGCCAGCAATAGAATGGGCCTCAATCAGCCCCAGCATTTT. Translated: CASNRMGLNQPQHF.

This chain connects TRBV6-5 to TRBJ2-7; a possible D gene is TRBD2 (5 bases). Germline-derived CDR1 and CDR2 are MNHEY and SVGAGI. CDR3 length: 14 amino acids. Trimming took 2 bases from V and 2 from J, leaving 10 bases between them. The chain's CDR3 is CASSYRGRAYEQYF. CDR3 DNA sequence: TGTGCCAGCAGTTACCGCGGGCGAGCCTACGAGCAGTACTTC.

The rearrangement joins TRBV15 to TRBJ2-5; D uncertain. The CDR3 covers 16 residues. Germline CDR1 reads LNHNV; CDR2 reads YYDKDF (reference sequence). Trimming removed 1 base at V and 5 bases at J, with 17 bases between. As DNA, the CDR3 is TGTGCCACCAGCAGAGGAGGTGTAGGCCTAAGGGAGACCCAGTACTTC. Translation: CATSRGGVGLRETQYF.

The chain joins TRBV5-5 to TRBJ2-1; weak D call: TRBD2 (6 bases). Germline CDR1 is SGHKS and CDR2 is YYEKEE (reference sequence). V shed 2 bases and J shed 0 bases, with 12 bases lying between them. The CDR3 sequence is 16 residues long. The CDR3 nucleotides read TGTGCCAGCAGCTTCGACCGGGGGAGCTCCTACAATGAGCAGTTCTTC. Translated: CASSFDRGSSYNEQFF. The full variable domain, with the rest looked up from reference TRBV5-5 and TRBJ2-1, is DAGVTQSPTHLIKTRGQQVTLRCSPISGHKSVSWYQQVLGQGPQFIFQYYEKEERGRGNFPDRFSARQFPNYSSELNVNALLLGDSALYLCASSFDRGSSYNEQFFGPGTRLTVL.

The chain links TRBV20-1 to TRBJ2-7, with a weak D call TRBD1 (6 bases). The CDR3 contains 14 residues. The V gene lost 3 bases and the J gene lost 2 bases, with 14 bases spanning the gap. Germline lookup yields CDR1 DFQATT and CDR2 SNEGSKA (reference sequence). The CDR3 loop is CSASRDKGTYEQYF. DNA for the CDR3: TGCAGTGCTAGTAGGGACAAGGGGACCTACGAGCAGTACTTC.